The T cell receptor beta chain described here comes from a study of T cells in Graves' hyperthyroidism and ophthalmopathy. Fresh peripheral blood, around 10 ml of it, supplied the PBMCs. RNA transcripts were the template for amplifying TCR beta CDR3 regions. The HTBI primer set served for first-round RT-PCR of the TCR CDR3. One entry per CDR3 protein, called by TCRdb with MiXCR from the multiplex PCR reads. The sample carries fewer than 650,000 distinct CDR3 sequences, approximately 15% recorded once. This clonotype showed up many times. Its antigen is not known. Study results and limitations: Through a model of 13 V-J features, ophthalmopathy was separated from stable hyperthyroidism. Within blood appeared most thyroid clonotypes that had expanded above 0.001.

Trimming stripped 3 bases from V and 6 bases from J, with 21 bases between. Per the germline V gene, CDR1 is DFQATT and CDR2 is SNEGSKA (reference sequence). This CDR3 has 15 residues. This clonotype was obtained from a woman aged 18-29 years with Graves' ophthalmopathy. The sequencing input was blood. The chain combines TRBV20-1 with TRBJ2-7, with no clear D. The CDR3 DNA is TGCAGTGCTAGGATTACCCCGGTGGGTAGTAGCGAGCAGTACTTC. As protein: CSARITPVGSSEQYF.